This T cell receptor beta chain was retrieved from a study of T cell changes during pregnancy in multiple sclerosis. V gave up 4 bases and J gave up 7 bases; unmatched junction bases: 4. CDR3 length: 13 amino acids. From germline, CDR1 is MNHEY and CDR2 SMNVEV (reference sequence). Assay: immunoSEQ multiplex PCR; the TCRdb copy retains only in-frame clones and omits some. Counted here are 40,000 or so clones, almost 95% occurring once; the ten biggest clones make up 7.5% to 9.5%. The material was CD8+ T cells from peripheral blood mononuclear cells, obtained in the third trimester of pregnancy. The TCR originated in a female donor with multiple sclerosis, enrolled in a pregnancy study. This chain joins TRBV27 and TRBJ2-7; 10 positions agree with TRBD1. CDR3 residues: CASSWDRGGEQYF. As DNA, the CDR3 is TGTGCCAGCAGTTGGGACAGGGGTGGAGAGCAGTACTTC.